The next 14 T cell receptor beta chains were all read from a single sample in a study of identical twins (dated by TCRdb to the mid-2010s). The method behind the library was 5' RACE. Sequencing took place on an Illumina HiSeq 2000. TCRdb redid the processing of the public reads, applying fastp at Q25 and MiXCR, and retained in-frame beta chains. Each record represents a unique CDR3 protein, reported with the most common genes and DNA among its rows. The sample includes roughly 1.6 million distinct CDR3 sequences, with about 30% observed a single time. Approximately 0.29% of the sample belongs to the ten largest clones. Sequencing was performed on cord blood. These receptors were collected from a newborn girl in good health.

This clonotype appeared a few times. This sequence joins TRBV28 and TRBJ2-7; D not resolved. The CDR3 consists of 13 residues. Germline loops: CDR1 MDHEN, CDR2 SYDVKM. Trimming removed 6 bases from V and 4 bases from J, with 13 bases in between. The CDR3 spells CASSLPPLYEQYF. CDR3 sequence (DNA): TGTGCCAGCAGCCTCCCCCCACTTTACGAGCAGTACTTC. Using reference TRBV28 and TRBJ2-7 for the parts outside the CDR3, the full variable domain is DVKVTQSSRYLVKRTGEKVFLECVQDMDHENMFWYRQDPGLGLRLIYFSYDVKMKEKGDIPEGYSVSREKKERFSLILESASTNQTSMYLCASSLPPLYEQYFGPGTRLTVT.

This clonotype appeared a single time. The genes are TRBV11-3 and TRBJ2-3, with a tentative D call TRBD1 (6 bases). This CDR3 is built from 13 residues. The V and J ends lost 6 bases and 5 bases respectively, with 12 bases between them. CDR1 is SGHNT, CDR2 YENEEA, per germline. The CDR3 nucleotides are TGTGCCAGCAGTCCCGGACAGAAAGATACGCAGTATTTT. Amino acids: CASSPGQKDTQYF.

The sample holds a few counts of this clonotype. The CDR3 region has the DNA TGCAGTGCTAGAGCAGACACAAACTATGGCTACACCTTC. Translated, it gives CSARADTNYGYTF. The genes are TRBV20-1 and TRBJ1-2; D ambiguous. The CDR3 contains 13 residues. Per the germline V gene, CDR1 is DFQATT and CDR2 is SNEGSKA (reference sequence). V lost 1 base and J lost 2, with 8 bases in between.

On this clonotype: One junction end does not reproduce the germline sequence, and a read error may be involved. This CDR3 reads CASSLMPFSGGAGNTQYF. The CDR3 DNA reads TGTGCCAGCAGTTTAATGCCATTTAGCGGGGGGGCCGGAAATACTCAGTATTTT. The V gene is TRBV11-2, the J gene TRBJ2-3, with TRBD2 matching 11 bases. Germline assignment: CDR1 SGHAT and CDR2 FQNNGV. The CDR3 is made up of 18 amino acids.

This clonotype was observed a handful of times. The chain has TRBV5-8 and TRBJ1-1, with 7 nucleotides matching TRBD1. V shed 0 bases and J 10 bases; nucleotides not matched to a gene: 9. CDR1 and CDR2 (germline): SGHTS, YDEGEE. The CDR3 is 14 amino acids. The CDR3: CASSLDRGPLLAFF. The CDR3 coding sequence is TGTGCCAGCAGCTTGGACAGGGGCCCCCTTTTAGCTTTCTTT.

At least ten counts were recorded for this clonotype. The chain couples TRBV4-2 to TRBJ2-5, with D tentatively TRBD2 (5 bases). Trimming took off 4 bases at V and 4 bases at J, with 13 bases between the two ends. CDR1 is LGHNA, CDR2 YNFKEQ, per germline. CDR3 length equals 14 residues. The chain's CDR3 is CASSRRLPRETQYF. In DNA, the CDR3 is TGTGCCAGCAGCCGGAGACTACCGAGAGAGACCCAGTACTTC.

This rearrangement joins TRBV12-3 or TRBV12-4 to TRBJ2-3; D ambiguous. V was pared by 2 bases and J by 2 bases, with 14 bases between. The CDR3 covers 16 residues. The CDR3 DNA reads TGTGCCAGCAGTTTAATGTTTGCTCAGGCCACAGATACGCAGTATTTT. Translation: CASSLMFAQATDTQYF.

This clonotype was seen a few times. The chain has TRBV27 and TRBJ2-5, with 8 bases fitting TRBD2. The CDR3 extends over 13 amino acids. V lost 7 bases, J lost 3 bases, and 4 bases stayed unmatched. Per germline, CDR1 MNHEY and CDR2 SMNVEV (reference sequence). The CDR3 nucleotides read TGTGCCAGCAATCGAGCGGGGGAAGAGACCCAGTACTTC. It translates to CASNRAGEETQYF.

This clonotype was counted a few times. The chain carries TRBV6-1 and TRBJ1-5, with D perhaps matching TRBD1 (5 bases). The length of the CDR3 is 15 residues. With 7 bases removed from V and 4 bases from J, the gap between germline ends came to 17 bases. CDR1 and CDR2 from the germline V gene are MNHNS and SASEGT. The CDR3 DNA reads TGTGCCAGCAAGGATTGGGACGGGGTGAATCAGCCCCAGCATTTT. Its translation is CASKDWDGVNQPQHF.

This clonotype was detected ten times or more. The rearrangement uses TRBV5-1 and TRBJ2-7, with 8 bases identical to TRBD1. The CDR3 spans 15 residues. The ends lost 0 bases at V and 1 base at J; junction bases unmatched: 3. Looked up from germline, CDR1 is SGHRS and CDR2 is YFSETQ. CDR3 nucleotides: TGCGCCAGCAGCTTGGTAGGGACAGGATCCTACGAGCAGTACTTC. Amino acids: CASSLVGTGSYEQYF.

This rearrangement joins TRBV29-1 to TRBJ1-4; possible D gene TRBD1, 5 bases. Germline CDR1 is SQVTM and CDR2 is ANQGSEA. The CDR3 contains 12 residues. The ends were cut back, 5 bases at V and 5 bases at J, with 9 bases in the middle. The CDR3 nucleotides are TGCAGCGTTTCGGACACAAATGAAAAACTGTTTTTT. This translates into CSVSDTNEKLFF. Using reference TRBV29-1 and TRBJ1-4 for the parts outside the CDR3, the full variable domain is SAVISQKPSRDICQRGTSLTIQCQVDSQVTMMFWYRQQPGQSLTLIATANQGSEATYESGFVIDKFPISRPNLTFSTLTVSNMSPEDSSIYLCSVSDTNEKLFFGSGTQLSVL.

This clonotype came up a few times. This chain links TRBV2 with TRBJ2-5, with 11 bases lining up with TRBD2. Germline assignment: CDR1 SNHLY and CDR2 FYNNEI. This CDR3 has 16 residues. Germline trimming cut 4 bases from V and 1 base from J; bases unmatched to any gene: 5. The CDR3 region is CASSAGLADTQETQYF. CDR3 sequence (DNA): TGTGCCAGCAGTGCGGGACTAGCGGATACCCAAGAGACCCAGTACTTC.

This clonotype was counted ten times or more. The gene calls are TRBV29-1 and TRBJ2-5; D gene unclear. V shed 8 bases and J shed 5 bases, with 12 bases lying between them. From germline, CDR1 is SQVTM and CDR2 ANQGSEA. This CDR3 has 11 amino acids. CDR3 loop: CSLNVGETQYF. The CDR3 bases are TGCAGCCTAAATGTGGGGGAGACCCAGTACTTC.

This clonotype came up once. The CDR3 sequence is CASSRFTGRAGELFF. CDR3 DNA: TGCGCCAGCAGCCGATTCACTGGAAGGGCCGGGGAGCTGTTTTTT. The chain joins TRBV4-1 to TRBJ2-2, with D hard to call. Trimming shortened V by 4 bases and J by 6 bases, and 15 bases separated the two germline ends. The CDR3 sequence is 15 residues long. Germline V lookup: CDR1 MGHRA, CDR2 YSYEKL.